A single T cell receptor (beta chain) is shown here with its context. Its antigen is currently unknown. This sample stems from a study of blood T cells in healthy people across ages. Looked up from germline, CDR1 is MNHGY and CDR2 is SAAAGT. The CDR3 is 15 residues long. General observations from the study: Getting older went along with TCR beta diversity per million T cells dropping roughly linearly. Naive CD4+ cells and diversity were both higher in long-lived donors than in aged donors.

A J-beta primer mix and a sample-barcoded 5' primer were used in a second PCR of about 7 to 12 cycles. Each cDNA molecule carried a tag from a template-switch adaptor that contained 12 random nucleotides. TCRdb passed the 5' RACE reads through MiXCR, listing each CDR3 protein once. In the table there are approximately 780,000 distinct CDR3 sequences, about a quarter of which are singletons. This sample was also put to use in a study of T cells of mothers and their children.

This clonotype was sampled from a boy younger than 18 in good health. This chain uses TRBV6-8 with TRBJ2-5; no clear D. The last part of the DNA fits TRBJ2-1 better; the J call may be wrong. The sample comprised blood. CDR3 DNA sequence: TGTGCCAGCAGTTACTCGAACCAGGTTGGGGATGAGCAGTTCTTC. It codes for CASSYSNQVGDEQFF.